This TCR beta chain was found in a study of T cell changes during pregnancy in multiple sclerosis. Using immunoSEQ multiplex PCR, the repertoire was profiled, and TCRdb retains in-frame clones only, with some absent. The sample holds approximately 63,000 clones; around 92% are singletons and the top ten take just under 2%. The sample in question was peripheral blood, obtained in the third trimester of pregnancy. This receptor was taken from a female donor in good health, enrolled as a control in a pregnancy study.

The CDR3 loop is CASSLRRERAEAFF. The CDR3 DNA sequence: TGTGCCAGCAGCTTACGCAGGGAGCGGGCTGAAGCTTTCTTT. The rearrangement links TRBV7-8 to TRBJ1-1, with D perhaps matching TRBD1 (5 bases). This CDR3 is built from 14 residues. The V gene lost 2 bases and the J gene lost 6 bases, with 13 bases spanning the gap. CDR1 SGHVS and CDR2 FQNEAQ come from the germline V gene.